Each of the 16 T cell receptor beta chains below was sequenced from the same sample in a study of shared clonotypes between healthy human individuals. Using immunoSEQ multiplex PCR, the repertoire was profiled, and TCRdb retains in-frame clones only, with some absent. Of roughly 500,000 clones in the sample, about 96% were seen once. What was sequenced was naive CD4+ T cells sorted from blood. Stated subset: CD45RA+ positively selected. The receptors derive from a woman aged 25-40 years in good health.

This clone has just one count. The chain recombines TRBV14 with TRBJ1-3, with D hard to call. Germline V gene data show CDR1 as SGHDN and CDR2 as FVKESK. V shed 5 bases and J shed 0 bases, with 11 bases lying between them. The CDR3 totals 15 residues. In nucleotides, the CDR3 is TGTGCCAGCAGCGCCGGAGGTTTCTCTGGAAACACCATATATTTT. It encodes CASSAGGFSGNTIYF.

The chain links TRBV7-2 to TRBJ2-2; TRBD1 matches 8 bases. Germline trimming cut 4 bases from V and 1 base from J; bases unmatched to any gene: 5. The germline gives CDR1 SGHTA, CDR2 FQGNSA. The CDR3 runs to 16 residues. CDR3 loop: CASSSQGAGNTGELFF. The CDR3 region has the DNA TGTGCCAGCAGCTCCCAGGGGGCAGGGAACACCGGGGAGCTGTTTTTT.

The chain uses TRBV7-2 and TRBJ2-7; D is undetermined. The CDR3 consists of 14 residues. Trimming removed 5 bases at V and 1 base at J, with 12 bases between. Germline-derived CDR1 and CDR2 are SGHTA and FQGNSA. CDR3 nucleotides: TGTGCCAGCAGCCGAAGGAAGCGATCCTACGAGCAGTACTTC. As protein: CASSRRKRSYEQYF. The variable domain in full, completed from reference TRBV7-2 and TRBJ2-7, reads GAGVSQSPSNKVTEKGKDVELRCDPISGHTALYWYRQSLGQGLEFLIYFQGNSAPDKSGLPSDRFSAERTGGSVSTLTIQRTQQEDSAVYLCASSRRKRSYEQYFGPGTRLTVT.

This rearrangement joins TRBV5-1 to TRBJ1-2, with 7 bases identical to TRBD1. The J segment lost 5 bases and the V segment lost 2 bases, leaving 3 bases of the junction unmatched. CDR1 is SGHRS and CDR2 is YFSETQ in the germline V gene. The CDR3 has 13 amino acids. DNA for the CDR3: TGCGCCAGCAGCTTCGGGACAGTTTATGGCTACACCTTC. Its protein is CASSFGTVYGYTF.

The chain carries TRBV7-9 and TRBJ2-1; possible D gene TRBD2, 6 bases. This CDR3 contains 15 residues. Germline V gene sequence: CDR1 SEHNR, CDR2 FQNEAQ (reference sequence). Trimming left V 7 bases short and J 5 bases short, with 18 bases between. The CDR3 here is CASTYGASENNEQFF. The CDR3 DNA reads TGTGCCAGCACATACGGGGCTAGCGAAAACAATGAGCAGTTCTTC. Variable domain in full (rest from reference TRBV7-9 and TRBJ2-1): DTGVSQNPRHKITKRGQNVTFRCDPISEHNRLYWYRQTLGQGPEFLTYFQNEAQLEKSRLLSDRFSAERPKGSFSTLEIQRTEQGDSAMYLCASTYGASENNEQFFGPGTRLTVL.

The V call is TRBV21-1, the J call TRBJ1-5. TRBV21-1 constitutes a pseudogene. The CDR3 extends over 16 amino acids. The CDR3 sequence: CASSKCENMDRQPQHF. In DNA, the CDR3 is TGTGCCAGCAGCAAATGTGAGAACATGGATCGTCAGCCCCAGCATTTT.

The CDR3 spells CASSQGSRGEQFF. For the CDR3, the DNA is TGCGCCAGCAGCCAAGGGTCTCGGGGTGAGCAGTTCTTC. The V call is TRBV4-1, the J call TRBJ2-1; D might be TRBD2 (5 bases). Looked up from germline, CDR1 is MGHRA and CDR2 is YSYEKL. CDR3 length: 13 residues. Trimming took off 1 base at V and 9 bases at J, with 10 bases between the two ends.

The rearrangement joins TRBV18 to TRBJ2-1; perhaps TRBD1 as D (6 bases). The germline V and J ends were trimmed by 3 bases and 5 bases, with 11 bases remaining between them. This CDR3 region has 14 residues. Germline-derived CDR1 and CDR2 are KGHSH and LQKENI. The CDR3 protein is CASSPGTPHNEQFF. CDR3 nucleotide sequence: TGTGCCAGCTCACCTGGGACACCCCACAATGAGCAGTTCTTC.

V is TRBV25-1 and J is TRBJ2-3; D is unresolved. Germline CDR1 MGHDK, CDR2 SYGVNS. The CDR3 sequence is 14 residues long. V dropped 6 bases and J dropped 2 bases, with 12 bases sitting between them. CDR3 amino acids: CASRRTAVTDTQYF. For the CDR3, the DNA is TGTGCCAGCAGAAGGACCGCGGTCACAGATACGCAGTATTTT.

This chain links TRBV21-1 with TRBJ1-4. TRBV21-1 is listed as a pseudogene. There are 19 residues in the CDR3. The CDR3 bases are TGTGCCAGCAGCAGACCACCGGAGAGGGTCGGTGGGTCTAATGAAAAACTGTTTTTT. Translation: CASSRPPERVGGSNEKLFF.

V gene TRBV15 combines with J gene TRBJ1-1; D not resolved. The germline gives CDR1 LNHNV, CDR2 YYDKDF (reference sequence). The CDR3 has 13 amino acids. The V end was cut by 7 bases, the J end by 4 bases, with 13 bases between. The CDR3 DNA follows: TGTGCCACCATTAAGCCCGGGGTCACTGAAGCTTTCTTT. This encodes CATIKPGVTEAFF.

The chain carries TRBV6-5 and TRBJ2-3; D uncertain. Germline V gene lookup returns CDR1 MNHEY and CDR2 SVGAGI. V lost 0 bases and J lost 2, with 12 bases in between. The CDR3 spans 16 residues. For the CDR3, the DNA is TGTGCCAGCAGTTACTCGAGTCCTGGGCTCACAGATACGCAGTATTTT. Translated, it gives CASSYSSPGLTDTQYF.

The CDR3 sequence is CASSMDRGTEAFF. The CDR3 DNA sequence: TGTGCCAGCAGTATGGATCGAGGGACTGAAGCTTTCTTT. This rearrangement joins TRBV27 to TRBJ1-1; D is undetermined. V lost 5 bases and J lost 5, with 12 bases in between. The CDR3 has 13 residues. Germline values: CDR1 MNHEY, CDR2 SMNVEV (reference sequence).

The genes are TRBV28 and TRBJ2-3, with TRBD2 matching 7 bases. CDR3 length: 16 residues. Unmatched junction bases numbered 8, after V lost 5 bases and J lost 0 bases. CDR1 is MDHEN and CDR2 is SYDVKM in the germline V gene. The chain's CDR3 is CASSTLSGTSTDTQYF. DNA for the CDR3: TGTGCCAGCAGTACCCTAAGCGGGACTAGCACAGATACGCAGTATTTT.

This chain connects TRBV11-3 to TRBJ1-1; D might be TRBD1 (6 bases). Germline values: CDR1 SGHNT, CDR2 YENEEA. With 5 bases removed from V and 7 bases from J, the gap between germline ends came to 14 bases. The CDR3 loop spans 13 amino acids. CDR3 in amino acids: CASSRTAGGEAFF. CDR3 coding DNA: TGTGCCAGCAGCCGGACAGCTGGCGGTGAAGCTTTCTTT.

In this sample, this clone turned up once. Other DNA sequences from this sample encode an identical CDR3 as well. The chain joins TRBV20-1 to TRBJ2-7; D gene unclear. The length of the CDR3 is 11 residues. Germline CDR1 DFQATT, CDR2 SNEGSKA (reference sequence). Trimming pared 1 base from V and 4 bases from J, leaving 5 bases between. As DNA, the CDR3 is TGCAGTGCTAGAGGGGGTTACGAGCAGTACTTC. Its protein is CSARGGYEQYF.